Shown below are 14 T cell receptor beta chains from a single sample sequenced in a study of post-analysis software for immune sequencing data. Study observations and caveats: Patients had higher frequencies than controls of five TRBV segments, including TRBV5-6, TRBV5-1 and TRBV20-1.

The authors incorporated unique molecular identifiers into the TCR beta cDNA libraries. From the PCR reads, TCRdb called clonotypes with MiXCR, one entry per CDR3 protein. This table has 350,000 to 500,000 distinct CDR3 sequences, more than 30% appearing once. For these TCRs, the target antigens are not known. The sequenced sample consisted of blood. These receptors came from a girl aged 2 to 10 with multiple sclerosis.

The chain carries TRBV4-2 and TRBJ2-1; D is unclear. The germline V gene encodes CDR1 LGHNA and CDR2 YNFKEQ. The CDR3 is 13 amino acids. Trimming pared 2 bases from V and 8 bases from J, leaving 10 bases between. CDR3 in DNA: TGTGCCAGCAGCCAACAGCTGCTAGATGAGCAGTTCTTC. Residues: CASSQQLLDEQFF.

In this sample, this clonotype turned up a few times. A clone one base away is much larger, so this may be a read error. V and J are TRBV7-2 and TRBJ1-2; no clear D. V shed 1 base and J shed 4 bases, with 7 bases lying between them. CDR1 is SGHTA, CDR2 FQGNSA, per germline. The CDR3 is 13 residues long. CDR3 bases: TGTGCCAGCAGCTTAGTCAGGTGCTATGGCTACACCTTC. Residues: CASSLVRCYGYTF.

This clonotype has only one observation. V and J are TRBV5-5 and TRBJ1-6; the D is unclear. Germline values: CDR1 SGHKS, CDR2 YYEKEE (reference sequence). Trimming left V 0 bases short and J 9 bases short, with 10 bases between. CDR3 length equals 14 residues. DNA for the CDR3: TGTGCCAGCAGCTTGGCCAGCCTTACTTCACCCCTCCACTTT. It encodes CASSLASLTSPLHF.

The rearrangement links TRBV12-3 or TRBV12-4 to TRBJ1-2, with D possibly matching TRBD1 (5 bases). The CDR3 loop spans 15 amino acids. V lost 3 bases and J 3 bases, leaving 14 bases between the germline ends. The CDR3 spells CASSFSSATDYGYTF. The CDR3 coding sequence is TGTGCCAGCAGTTTCAGCTCCGCGACAGACTATGGCTACACCTTC.

This chain uses TRBV15 with TRBJ1-1, with 9 bases identical to TRBD1. The CDR3 contains 16 residues. Germline trimming cut 3 bases from V and 4 bases from J; bases unmatched to any gene: 9. Germline V gives CDR1 LNHNV, CDR2 YYDKDF (reference sequence). CDR3 DNA: TGTGCCACCAGCAGGGGTCGTGGGACAGGGTCCACTGAAGCTTTCTTT. Translated: CATSRGRGTGSTEAFF.

In this sample, this clonotype turned up a few times. The V call is TRBV10-3, the J call TRBJ1-5; tentative D call: TRBD1 (6 bases). The germline V and J ends were trimmed by 6 bases and 4 bases, with 10 bases remaining between them. Per germline, CDR1 ENHRY and CDR2 SYGVKD. The CDR3 is made up of 13 amino acids. The CDR3 sequence is CAISLQGNQPQHF. In nucleotides, the CDR3 is TGTGCCATCAGCCTACAGGGAAATCAGCCCCAGCATTTT.

This clonotype has a handful of counts. The V call is TRBV7-2, the J call TRBJ2-7; 7 bases fit TRBD1. Germline lookup yields CDR1 SGHTA and CDR2 FQGNSA. With V trimmed by 5 bases and J by 5 bases, 12 bases remained unmatched. There are 15 residues in the CDR3. CDR3 sequence reads: CASSRQGSSVDEQYF. In DNA, the CDR3 is TGTGCCAGCAGCCGACAGGGTAGTAGCGTTGACGAGCAGTACTTC.

The V gene is TRBV11-2, the J gene TRBJ2-5; TRBD2 matches 9 bases. Germline lookup yields CDR1 SGHAT and CDR2 FQNNGV. The CDR3 has 16 residues. The junction had 9 bases not matched to a gene; V was cut back by 3 bases and J by 4 bases. CDR3 DNA: TGTGCCAGCAGCTTTCGGTCTAGCGGGGAACTAGAGACCCAGTACTTC. Protein product: CASSFRSSGELETQYF.

This clonotype was counted between two and nine times. The chain uses TRBV20-1 and TRBJ1-2; 7 bases match TRBD1. Germline CDR1 is DFQATT and CDR2 is SNEGSKA (reference sequence). The junction had 8 bases not matched to a gene; V was cut back by 0 bases and J by 4 bases. This CDR3 spans 15 amino acids. CDR3 nucleotide sequence: TGCAGTGCTAGAGATAGCCTGGGACAGCTCTATGGCTACACCTTC. This translates into CSARDSLGQLYGYTF.

This clonotype occurred a few times. This CDR3 reads CSVEDPDSYGYTF. CDR3 nucleotides: TGCAGCGTTGAAGATCCCGACAGCTATGGCTACACCTTC. This sequence joins TRBV29-1 and TRBJ1-2, with D possibly matching TRBD1 (5 bases). With 0 bases removed from V and 4 bases from J, the gap between germline ends came to 9 bases. Germline-derived CDR1 and CDR2 are SQVTM and ANQGSEA. This CDR3 is built from 13 residues.

The V gene is TRBV24-1, the J gene TRBJ2-7; D gene ambiguous. Germline CDR1 and CDR2: KGHDR and SFDVKD. V shed 5 bases and J shed 3 bases, with 10 bases lying between them. The CDR3 runs 13 residues. The CDR3 DNA reads TGTGCCACCAGTGGTGCCGACCTCTACGAGCAGTACTTC. The encoded protein is CATSGADLYEQYF.

The chain carries TRBV4-2 and TRBJ2-7; a weak D match, TRBD2 (5 bases). Germline CDR1 LGHNA, CDR2 YNFKEQ. The ends were cut back, 2 bases at V and 2 bases at J, with 13 bases in the middle. The CDR3 length is 15 residues. In nucleotides, the CDR3 is TGTGCCAGCAGCCAAAGTGAGGGCGGAACCTACGAGCAGTACTTC. Its protein is CASSQSEGGTYEQYF.

The chain carries TRBV3-1 and TRBJ2-3; TRBD1 aligns across 7 bases. V shed 6 bases, J shed 4 bases, and the junction held 7 bases outside the gene matches. This CDR3 spans 14 amino acids. Per germline, CDR1 LGHDT and CDR2 YNNKEL (reference sequence). CDR3 region: CASRMTGKPDTQYF. The CDR3 DNA reads TGTGCCAGCAGAATGACAGGGAAGCCAGATACGCAGTATTTT.

The J gene is TRBJ2-1, the V gene TRBV15; D gene unclear. The CDR3 has 13 amino acids. The ends were cut back, 0 bases at V and 10 bases at J, with 10 bases in the middle. In germline, CDR1 is LNHNV, CDR2 YYDKDF (reference sequence). The CDR3 bases are TGTGCCACCAGCAGAGATCCCCGTCGCGAGCAGTTCTTC. Its translation is CATSRDPRREQFF. The full variable domain, in which reference TRBV15 and TRBJ2-1 provide the parts outside the CDR3, is DAMVIQNPRYQVTQFGKPVTLSCSQTLNHNVMYWYQQKSSQAPKLLFHYYDKDFNNEADTPDNFQSRRPNTSFCFLDIRSPGLGDTAMYLCATSRDPRREQFFGPGTRLTVL.